Listed below are T cell receptor beta chains from one sample, sequenced in a study of shared clonotypes between healthy human individuals. Some clones are missing from TCRdb's copy, which holds only in-frame ones; the method was immunoSEQ multiplex PCR. The sample records 950,000 to 1,200,000 clones, approximately 75% being singletons. Sequenced sample: memory CD4+ T cells from PBMCs. The receptors stem from a man between 18 and 29 years old in good health. Some clones in this sample may be carry-over from other donors' samples. Both conserved end residues are part of each CDR3. D genes are given only for firm matches. Rows may omit the clone size; those that give it use once, few, many or a size class.

abundance: NA; v_gene: TRBV6-1; d_gene: TRBD1; j_gene: TRBJ1-1; CDR3nt: TGTGCCAGCAGTGAGGGGACAGGGGCCACTGAAGCTTTCTTT; CDR3aa: CASSEGTGATEAFF
abundance: NA; v_gene: TRBV28; d_gene: NA; j_gene: TRBJ1-2; CDR3nt: TGTGCCAGCAGTTTAAGTCTAGGTCGGGGGGCGAACTATGGCTACACCTTC; CDR3aa: CASSLSLGRGANYGYTF
abundance: NA; v_gene: TRBV7-8; d_gene: TRBD1; j_gene: TRBJ1-2; CDR3nt: TGTGCCAGCAGCCTAGACAGGGGTCGTGGCTATGGCTACACCTTC; CDR3aa: CASSLDRGRGYGYTF
abundance: NA; v_gene: TRBV30; d_gene: NA; j_gene: TRBJ1-5; CDR3nt: TGTGCCTGGGGAGGACAGTATAGCAATCAGCCCCAGCATTTT; CDR3aa: CAWGGQYSNQPQHF
abundance: NA; v_gene: TRBV18; d_gene: TRBD1; j_gene: TRBJ1-1; CDR3nt: TGTGCCAGCTCTGGACAGGTGAACACTGAAGCTTTCTTT; CDR3aa: CASSGQVNTEAFF
abundance: NA; v_gene: TRBV5-1; d_gene: NA; j_gene: TRBJ2-5; CDR3nt: TGCGCCAGCAGCTTGTCGAGTTCGCAAGAGACCCAGTACTTC; CDR3aa: CASSLSSSQETQYF
abundance: NA; v_gene: TRBV9; d_gene: TRBD2; j_gene: TRBJ2-2; CDR3nt: TGTGCCAGCAGCGTCATGGCGGGAGGTCGCCACACCGGGGAGCTGTTTTTT; CDR3aa: CASSVMAGGRHTGELFF
abundance: NA; v_gene: TRBV4-2; d_gene: TRBD1; j_gene: TRBJ2-7; CDR3nt: TGTGCCAGCAGCCGCGACAGGGGACCTACCTACGAGCAGTACTTC; CDR3aa: CASSRDRGPTYEQYF
abundance: NA; v_gene: TRBV28; d_gene: NA; j_gene: TRBJ2-7; CDR3nt: TGTGCCAGCAGTTGGGGTCCCTTCTACGAGCAGTACTTC; CDR3aa: CASSWGPFYEQYF
abundance: NA; v_gene: TRBV27; d_gene: NA; j_gene: TRBJ2-4; CDR3nt: TGTGCCAGCAGTTTCCTTCGGGGGGCTGGAAACATTCAGTACTTC; CDR3aa: CASSFLRGAGNIQYF
abundance: few; v_gene: TRBV11-1; d_gene: NA; j_gene: TRBJ1-1; CDR3nt: TGTGCCAGCAGCTTAACCTCGGGAGGAACTGAAGCTTTCTTT; CDR3aa: CASSLTSGGTEAFF
abundance: NA; v_gene: TRBV15; d_gene: TRBD2; j_gene: TRBJ2-5; CDR3nt: TGTGCCACCAGCAGAGATTCTTTAGTAGCGGGAGTAGGGACCCAGTACTTC; CDR3aa: CATSRDSLVAGVGTQYF
abundance: NA; v_gene: TRBV18; d_gene: NA; j_gene: TRBJ1-4; CDR3nt: TGTGCCAGCTCACCATTCGCAACTAATGAAAAACTGTTTTTT; CDR3aa: CASSPFATNEKLFF